This paragraph reports one T cell receptor beta chain. The antigen remains undetermined. Germline CDR1 is MNHEY and CDR2 is SMNVEV (reference sequence). V lost 1 base to trimming and J lost 6 bases; unmatched junction nucleotides: 9. This CDR3 contains 16 residues. The sample belongs to a study of a mutant IDH1 vaccine in newly diagnosed glioma. Looking at the study overall: Treated individuals were approximately 60% male and approximately 38% female, averaging about 40 years of age. At week 35 came visit V12, and visit V13 followed at week 47.

Overall study results and limits: Immune responses induced by the vaccine were seen in 93.3% of patients, spanning multiple MHC alleles.

The time point: week 47, end of study. Vaccination comprised doses that each held 300 ug of mutant IDH1 20-mer peptide, plus topical imiquimod. Astrocytomas that were new, WHO grade 3 or 4, IDH1-mutant and ATRX-lost were present in the donors. Clones were read by immunoSEQ multiplex PCR, and TCRdb kept only the in-frame ones, dropping some. The sample has tens of thousands of clones, around 83% seen once; the top ten hold roughly 4%. This chain uses TRBV27 with TRBJ2-1; 7 positions match TRBD1. Sequencing was performed on PBMCs, taken from a glioma patient whose treatment included an IDH1 peptide vaccine. The sequence derives from a man aged 30 to 39 with glioma. CDR3 region: CASSLYRDSEFNEQFF. The DNA for the CDR3 is TGTGCCAGCAGTTTATACCGGGACAGCGAGTTCAATGAGCAGTTCTTC.